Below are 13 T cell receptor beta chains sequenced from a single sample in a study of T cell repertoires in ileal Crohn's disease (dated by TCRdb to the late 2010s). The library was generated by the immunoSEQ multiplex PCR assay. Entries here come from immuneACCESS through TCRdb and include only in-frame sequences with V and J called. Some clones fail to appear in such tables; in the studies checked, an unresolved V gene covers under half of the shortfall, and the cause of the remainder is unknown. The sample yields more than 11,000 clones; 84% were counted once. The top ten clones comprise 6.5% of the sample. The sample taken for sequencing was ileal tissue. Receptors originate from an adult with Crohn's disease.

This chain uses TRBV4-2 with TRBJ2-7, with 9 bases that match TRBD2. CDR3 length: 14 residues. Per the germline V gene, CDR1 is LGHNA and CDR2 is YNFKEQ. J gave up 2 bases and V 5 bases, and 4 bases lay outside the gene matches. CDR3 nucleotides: TGTGCCAGCAGCTTCTCTAGCGGGGCCTACGAGCAGTACTTC. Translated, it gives CASSFSSGAYEQYF.

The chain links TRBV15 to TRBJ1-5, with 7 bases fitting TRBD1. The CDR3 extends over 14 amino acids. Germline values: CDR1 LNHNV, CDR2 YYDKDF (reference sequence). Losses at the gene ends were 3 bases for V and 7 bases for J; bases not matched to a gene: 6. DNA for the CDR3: TGTGCCACCAGCAGGGGGCTACAGGGGCAGCCCCAGCATTTT. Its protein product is CATSRGLQGQPQHF. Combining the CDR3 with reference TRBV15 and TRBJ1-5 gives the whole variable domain DAMVIQNPRYQVTQFGKPVTLSCSQTLNHNVMYWYQQKSSQAPKLLFHYYDKDFNNEADTPDNFQSRRPNTSFCFLDIRSPGLGDTAMYLCATSRGLQGQPQHFGDGTRLSIL.

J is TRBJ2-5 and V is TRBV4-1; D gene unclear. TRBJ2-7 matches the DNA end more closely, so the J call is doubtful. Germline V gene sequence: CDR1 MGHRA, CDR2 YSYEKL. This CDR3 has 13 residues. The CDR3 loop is CASSQDFWGEQYF. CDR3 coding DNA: TGCGCCAGCAGCCAAGATTTTTGGGGCGAGCAGTACTTC.

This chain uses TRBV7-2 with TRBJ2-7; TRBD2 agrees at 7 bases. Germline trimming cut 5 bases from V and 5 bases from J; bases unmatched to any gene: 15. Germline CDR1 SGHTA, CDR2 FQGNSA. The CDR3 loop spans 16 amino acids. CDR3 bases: TGTGCCAGCAGCGGTAGGGACTACCCCCTCGAAAACGAGCAGTACTTC. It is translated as CASSGRDYPLENEQYF.

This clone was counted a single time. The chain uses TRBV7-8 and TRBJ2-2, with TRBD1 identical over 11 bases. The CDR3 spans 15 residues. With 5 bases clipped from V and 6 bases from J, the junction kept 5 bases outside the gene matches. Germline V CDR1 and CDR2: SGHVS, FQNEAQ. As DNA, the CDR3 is TGTGCCAGCAGCCGGACAGGGGGCGGTGCCGGGGAGCTGTTTTTT. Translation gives CASSRTGGGAGELFF.

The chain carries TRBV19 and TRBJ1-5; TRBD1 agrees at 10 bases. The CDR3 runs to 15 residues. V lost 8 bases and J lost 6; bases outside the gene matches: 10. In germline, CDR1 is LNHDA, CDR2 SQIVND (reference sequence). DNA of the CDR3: TGTGCCAGTCTTGAGAGACAGGGGGCAGGTCAGCCCCAGCATTTT. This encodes CASLERQGAGQPQHF.

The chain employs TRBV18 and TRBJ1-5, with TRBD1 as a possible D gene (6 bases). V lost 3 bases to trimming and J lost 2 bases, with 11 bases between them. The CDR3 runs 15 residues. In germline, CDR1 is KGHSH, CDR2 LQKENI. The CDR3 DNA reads TGTGCCAGCTCACCCAGGGGAAGGGGCAATCAGCCCCAGCATTTT. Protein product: CASSPRGRGNQPQHF.

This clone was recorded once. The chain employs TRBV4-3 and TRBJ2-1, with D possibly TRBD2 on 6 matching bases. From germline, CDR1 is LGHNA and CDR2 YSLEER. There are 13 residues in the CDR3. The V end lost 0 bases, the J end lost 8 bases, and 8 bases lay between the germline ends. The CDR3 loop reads CASSQDWGDEQFF. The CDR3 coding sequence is TGCGCCAGCAGCCAAGATTGGGGGGATGAGCAGTTCTTC.

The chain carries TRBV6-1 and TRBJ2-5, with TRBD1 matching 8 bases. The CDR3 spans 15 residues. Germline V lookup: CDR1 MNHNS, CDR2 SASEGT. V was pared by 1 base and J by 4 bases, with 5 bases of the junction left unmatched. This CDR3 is CASSEGFQGAETQYF. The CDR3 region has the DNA TGTGCCAGCAGTGAAGGTTTCCAGGGGGCAGAGACCCAGTACTTC.

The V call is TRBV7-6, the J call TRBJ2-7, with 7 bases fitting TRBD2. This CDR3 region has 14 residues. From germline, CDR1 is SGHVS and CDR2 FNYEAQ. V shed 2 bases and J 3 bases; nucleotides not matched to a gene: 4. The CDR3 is CASSLTRGIYEQYF. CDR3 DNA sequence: TGTGCCAGCAGCTTAACGCGGGGGATCTACGAGCAGTACTTC.

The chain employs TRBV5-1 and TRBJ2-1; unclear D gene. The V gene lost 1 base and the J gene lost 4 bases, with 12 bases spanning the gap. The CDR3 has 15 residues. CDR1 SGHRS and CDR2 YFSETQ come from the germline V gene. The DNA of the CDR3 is TGCGCCAGCAGCTTGAGCGTTTCCGAATACAATGAGCAGTTCTTC. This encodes CASSLSVSEYNEQFF.

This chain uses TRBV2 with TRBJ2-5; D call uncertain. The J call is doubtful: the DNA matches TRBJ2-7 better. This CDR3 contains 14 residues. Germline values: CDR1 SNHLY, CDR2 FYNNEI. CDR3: CASREQSAIYEQYF. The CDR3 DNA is TGTGCCAGCAGGGAGCAATCGGCTATCTACGAGCAGTACTTC.

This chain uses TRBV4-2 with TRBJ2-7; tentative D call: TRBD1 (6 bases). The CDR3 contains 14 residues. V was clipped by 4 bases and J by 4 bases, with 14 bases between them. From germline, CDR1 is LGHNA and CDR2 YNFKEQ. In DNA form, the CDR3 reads TGTGCCAGCAGCCCTTGGGGGCAGGGGTACGAGCAGTACTTC. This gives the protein CASSPWGQGYEQYF.